This entry lists 18 T cell receptor beta chains sequenced from one sample in a study of T cells in women clearing cervical HPV infection. The table came from immunoSEQ multiplex PCR; TCRdb's copy has only in-frame clones and leaves some out. The sample table includes tens of thousands of clones. The sample taken for sequencing was blood buffy coat. The receptor source for this set is a woman between 18 and 70 years old with a cervical HPV16 infection that either progressed to CIN3+ or cleared (not recorded which).

With respect to this clone: The junction departs from germline at one end; a sequencing error may be responsible. The sequence runs out 3 residues before the end of the CDR3; the remainder is reconstructed from the germline J gene. V and J are TRBV4-2 and TRBJ1-4; D gene ambiguous. Germline V gives CDR1 LGHNA, CDR2 YNFKEQ. The CDR3 sequence is 15 residues long. The sequenced CDR3 bases are TGCGCCAGCAGCCAAGTCTCACAGTTGAATGAAAAA. Amino acids: CASSQVSQLNEK. The full CDR3 protein is CASSQVSQLNEKLFF.

Notes on this clone: The read falls 3 residues short of the CDR3 end, and the missing part is taken from the germline J gene. The chain joins TRBV19 to TRBJ1-2; 9 bases line up with TRBD1. CDR3 length: 16 residues. Germline V lookup: CDR1 LNHDA, CDR2 SQIVND (reference sequence). The CDR3 bases that were read are TGTGCCAGTAGTATAGTTCCGGGACAGGGAGACTACGAC. Protein: CASSIVPGQGDYD. The full CDR3 is CASSIVPGQGDYDYTF. Looking up the rest from reference TRBV19 and TRBJ1-2 gives the full variable domain: DGGITQSPKYLFRKEGQNVTLSCEQNLNHDAMYWYRQDPGQGLRLIYYSQIVNDFQKGDIAEGYSVSREKKESFPLTVTSAQKNPTAFYLCASSIVPGQGDYDYTFGSGTRLTVV.

To note about this clone: The CDR3 extends 3 residues past the end of the read, so its final part is completed from the germline J gene. The chain couples TRBV6-2 or TRBV6-3 to TRBJ1-5; weak D call: TRBD1 (5 bases). There are 13 residues in the CDR3. Germline V gene data show CDR1 as MNHEY and CDR2 as SVGEGT. V lost 6 bases and J lost 3, with 9 bases in between. Here the CDR3 reads CASRRQLNQPQHF. CDR3 DNA, as far as it was read: TGTGCCAGCAGGAGACAGCTCAATCAGCCC.

The CDR3 protein is CSARDPLRGARSDTQYF. The part of the CDR3 DNA that was read is TGCAGTGCTAGAGACCCCCTCCGGGGGGCCAGGTCAGATACG. This chain uses TRBV20-1 with TRBJ2-3, with D possibly TRBD2 on 7 matching bases. The sequence runs out 3 residues before the end of the CDR3; the remainder is reconstructed from the germline J gene. CDR1 DFQATT and CDR2 SNEGSKA come from the germline V gene (reference sequence). This CDR3 region has 17 residues. Trimming cost V 0 bases and J 4 bases, with 20 bases left between them.

On this clone: With the read ending 3 residues before the CDR3 end, the germline J gene is used to fill in that end. The chain uses TRBV19 and TRBJ1-1; maybe TRBD1 (6 bases). Germline loops: CDR1 LNHDA, CDR2 SQIVND (reference sequence). The CDR3 is 14 residues long. The V and J ends lost 4 bases and 5 bases respectively, with 14 bases between them. The sequenced CDR3 bases are TGTGCCAGTAGTAGATCACAGGGAGGGACTGAA. Translated, it gives CASSRSQGGTE. The entire CDR3 protein is CASSRSQGGTEAFF.

As for this clone: Coverage ceases 3 residues before the CDR3 finishes, and the germline J gene fills in the end. The chain is built from TRBV10-1 and TRBJ2-3, with D unclear. With 0 bases removed from V and 5 bases from J, the gap between germline ends came to 15 bases. Per germline, CDR1 WNHNN and CDR2 SYGVQD (reference sequence). CDR3 length: 16 residues. Incomplete CDR3 DNA: TGCGCCAGCAGTGAGTCGAGTCCCGCAAGCCAAGATACG. This translates into CASSESSPASQDT. The entire CDR3 protein reads CASSESSPASQDTQYF.

Notes on this clone: The read finishes 3 residues shy of the CDR3 end, and the germline J gene is used to complete it. The chain recombines TRBV19 with TRBJ2-1; 14 nucleotides line up with TRBD2. The trim removed 8 bases at V and 6 bases at J, leaving 9 bases unmatched. Germline CDR1 LNHDA, CDR2 SQIVND (reference sequence). This CDR3 is built from 16 residues. The CDR3 bases that were read are TGTGCCAGTTTGGGACTAGCGGGGGAAAGTGGCAATGAG. It specifies CASLGLAGESGNE. The CDR3 reads in full as CASLGLAGESGNEQFF.

In the case of this clone: The DNA ends 3 residues before the CDR3 does, and the rest of the CDR3 is filled in from the germline J gene. The rearrangement joins TRBV19 to TRBJ2-3; TRBD2 matches 11 bases. The length of the CDR3 is 15 residues. With 6 bases clipped from V and 1 base from J, the junction kept 3 bases outside the gene matches. The germline gives CDR1 LNHDA, CDR2 SQIVND (reference sequence). CDR3 region: CASRILAGGTDTQYF. The DNA read from the CDR3 is TGTGCCAGTAGGATACTAGCGGGGGGCACAGATACG.

With respect to this clone: The sequenced fragment ends 3 residues before the CDR3 boundary, so the rest is inferred from the germline J gene. The chain uses TRBV7-9 and TRBJ2-3, with TRBD2 identical over 8 bases. The CDR3 is 14 residues long. V lost 4 bases and J lost 5; bases outside the gene matches: 5. The germline V gene has CDR1 SEHNR and CDR2 FQNEAQ (reference sequence). CDR3 region: CASSSAGAGDTQYF. The CDR3 bases that were read are TGTGCCAGCAGCTCAGCGGGGGCAGGAGATACG.

Notes on this clone: With the read ending 3 residues before the CDR3 end, the germline J gene is used to fill in that end. The chain couples TRBV5-5 to TRBJ1-2; D is ambiguous. The CDR3 length is 13 residues. Germline values: CDR1 SGHKS, CDR2 YYEKEE (reference sequence). Trimming cost V 0 bases and J 4 bases, with 7 bases left between them. The CDR3 DNA, read in part, is TGTGCCAGCAGCTTGGTTGGCGGCTATGGC. Amino acid sequence: CASSLVGGYG. In full, the CDR3 is CASSLVGGYGYTF. Based on the CDR3 plus reference TRBV5-5 and TRBJ1-2, the full variable domain is DAGVTQSPTHLIKTRGQQVTLRCSPISGHKSVSWYQQVLGQGPQFIFQYYEKEERGRGNFPDRFSARQFPNYSSELNVNALLLGDSALYLCASSLVGGYGYTFGSGTRLTVV.

Worth noting for this clone: The read stops 3 residues short of the end of the CDR3; the missing end is completed from the germline J gene. The V call is TRBV6-1, the J call TRBJ1-5, with 7 bases matching TRBD1. This CDR3 is 14 amino acids long. V dropped 2 bases and J dropped 6; count of bases not matched to a gene: 4. CDR1 and CDR2 (germline): MNHNS, SASEGT. The CDR3 bases that were read are TGTGCCAGCAGTGAACGACAGGGCGGTCAGCCC. Translated, it gives CASSERQGGQP. The whole CDR3 reads CASSERQGGQPQHF.

About this clone itself: The read ends 3 residues early relative to the CDR3; the germline J gene fills the gap. The V and J genes are TRBV2 and TRBJ2-2; TRBD1 might be the D (6 bases). Germline CDR1 is SNHLY and CDR2 is FYNNEI. The CDR3 totals 16 residues. CDR3: CASSVEAGAYNSPLFF. CDR3 DNA (partial): TGTGCCAGCAGTGTCGAAGCAGGGGCCTATAATTCACCG.

Notes on this clone: The read comes to an end 3 residues before the CDR3 does, leaving the germline J gene to fill in the end. This sequence joins TRBV20-1 and TRBJ2-3, with D maybe TRBD2 (6 bases). V lost 0 bases and J 1 base, leaving 11 bases between the germline ends. The CDR3 is 15 residues long. Germline V gene data show CDR1 as DFQATT and CDR2 as SNEGSKA (reference sequence). CDR3 DNA, as far as it was read: TGCAGTGCTAGAGATTTGGGGGGAGGCACAGATACG. This sequence encodes CSARDLGGGTDT. In full, the CDR3 reads CSARDLGGGTDTQYF.

On this clone itself: With the read ending 3 residues before the CDR3 end, the germline J gene is used to fill in that end. The genes are TRBV3-1 (or the pseudogene TRBV3-2) and TRBJ2-3; D might be TRBD2 (5 bases). The CDR3 covers 11 residues. Germline assignment: CDR1 LGHDT and CDR2 YNNKEL (reference sequence). This CDR3 is CASSLGLAQYF. The sequenced part of the CDR3 DNA is TGTGCCAGCAGCCTTGGACTGGCG.

Details on this clone: The read comes to an end 3 residues before the CDR3 does, leaving the germline J gene to fill in the end. V is TRBV30 and J is TRBJ2-1; a possible D gene is TRBD1 (5 bases). The CDR3 runs 15 residues. Germline CDR1 GTSNPN, CDR2 SVGIG (reference sequence). V was pared by 3 bases and J by 0 bases, with 12 bases between. CDR3 bases read: TGTGCCTGGAGAGCAGGGTCTATCTCCTACAATGAG. This gives the protein CAWRAGSISYNE. The complete CDR3 protein is CAWRAGSISYNEQFF.

About this clone: The read ends 3 residues before the CDR3 terminus; that terminus is restored from the germline J gene. The genes are TRBV12-3 or TRBV12-4 and TRBJ2-1, with D possibly being TRBD2 (7 bases). The CDR3 has 14 residues. Trimming removed 1 base at V and 8 bases at J, with 12 bases between. Incomplete CDR3 DNA: TGTGCCAGCAGTTTAGGTGGGGGGGCTTATGAG. Its translation is CASSLGGGAYE. The full-length CDR3 reads as CASSLGGGAYEQFF.

Details on this clone: Read coverage stops 3 residues before the CDR3 terminus; the germline J gene supplies the remainder. The gene calls are TRBV19 and TRBJ1-2; 11 bases agree with TRBD1. This CDR3 spans 16 amino acids. CDR1 and CDR2 (germline): LNHDA, SQIVND (reference sequence). The CDR3 spells CASSIGGQGAFYDYTF. The CDR3 bases that were read are TGTGCCAGTAGTATAGGCGGACAGGGGGCTTTCTACGAC.

A remark on this clone: Read coverage stops 3 residues before the CDR3 terminus; the germline J gene supplies the remainder. The chain combines TRBV20-1 with TRBJ1-2; TRBD1 agrees at 7 bases. Germline-derived CDR1 and CDR2 are DFQATT and SNEGSKA (reference sequence). V lost 6 bases and J lost 5; bases outside the gene matches: 9. The CDR3 length is 13 residues. The CDR3 sequence is CSAGPDRQYGYTF. The sequenced CDR3 bases are TGCAGTGCGGGACCGGACAGGCAATATGGC.